The sequence of this T cell receptor (beta chain) was determined in a study of blood T cells in healthy people across ages. With regard to this clonotype: Its antigen is not known.

Trimming removed 3 bases from V and 2 bases from J, with 13 bases in between. The CDR3 is 15 amino acids. Germline V CDR1 and CDR2: LGHDT, YNNKEL (reference sequence). Study results and limitations: PBMCs that were unsorted prevented a conclusive naive versus antigen-experienced comparison. Per million T cells, the diversity of TCR beta decreased roughly linearly as age advanced.

Primers used in a second PCR of roughly 7 to 11 cycles were a sample-barcoded 5' primer and a J-beta primer mix. Via MiXCR, TCRdb re-called the 5' RACE reads, giving one row per CDR3 protein. This sample has some 760,000 distinct CDR3 sequences; roughly 25% occur once, and the top ten carry roughly 3.5%. These sequences were also reported in another study, on T cells of mothers and their children.

The rearrangement uses TRBV3-1 and TRBJ1-2; tentative D call: TRBD1 (6 bases). The receptor was isolated from a boy younger than 18 in good health. Sequencing was carried out using blood. CDR3 sequence (DNA): TGTGCCAGCAGCCATGGCGACAGGCCGAACTATGGCTACACCTTC. It translates to CASSHGDRPNYGYTF.